The 19 T cell receptor beta chains presented below share a single source sample, sequenced in a study of neoadjuvant anti-PD-1 for oral cavity cancer. Measured with immunoSEQ multiplex PCR; TCRdb has only the in-frame clones, and not every one. Of 68,000 or so clones listed, about 85% are singletons. Time point reported: after neoadjuvant nivolumab, at surgical resection. This sample comprised PBMCs, obtained after nivolumab (anti-PD-1) treatment. The receptors shown here come from a person aged 40 to 85 with oral cavity squamous cell carcinoma.

The chain links TRBV2 to TRBJ2-1, with TRBD2 matching 12 bases. Germline V lookup: CDR1 SNHLY, CDR2 FYNNEI. The CDR3 contains 15 residues. With V trimmed by 7 bases and J by 6 bases, 7 bases remained unmatched. CDR3 loop: CASTRLAGDLNEQFF. CDR3 sequence (DNA): TGTGCCAGCACGAGACTAGCGGGAGATCTCAATGAGCAGTTCTTC.

The chain recombines TRBV9 with TRBJ2-2; the D gene could be TRBD1 or TRBD2 (5 bases each). The ends were cut back, 4 bases at V and 4 bases at J, with 14 bases in the middle. The CDR3 consists of 15 residues. Per the germline V gene, CDR1 is SGDLS and CDR2 is YYNGEE. The CDR3 DNA follows: TGTGCCAGCAGCTTTAGGGGAGAGGGCACCGGGGAGCTGTTTTTT. Protein product: CASSFRGEGTGELFF.

The chain uses TRBV11-2 and TRBJ2-5; maybe TRBD2 (6 bases). CDR3 length: 13 amino acids. V lost 1 base and J lost 3, with 6 bases in between. The germline gives CDR1 SGHAT, CDR2 FQNNGV. Here the CDR3 reads CASSLGLEETQYF. In nucleotides, the CDR3 is TGTGCCAGCAGCTTAGGACTAGAAGAGACCCAGTACTTC.

The chain recombines TRBV5-8 with TRBJ2-7; D uncertain. The CDR3 covers 11 residues. CDR1 is SGHTS and CDR2 is YDEGEE in the germline V gene. Between the trimmed V and J ends, which lost 4 bases and 6 bases, there was a span of 8 bases. This chain's CDR3 is CASSLNREQYF. CDR3 coding DNA: TGTGCCAGCAGCCTCAACCGCGAGCAGTACTTC. Looking up the rest from reference TRBV5-8 and TRBJ2-7 gives the full variable domain: EAGVTQSPTHLIKTRGQQATLRCSPISGHTSVYWYQQALGLGLQFLLWYDEGEERNRGNFPPRFSGRQFPNYSSELNVNALELEDSALYLCASSLNREQYFGPGTRLTVT.

The rearrangement uses TRBV5-1 and TRBJ2-2; D may be TRBD1 (6 bases). Germline V gene data show CDR1 as SGHRS and CDR2 as YFSETQ. Trimming cost V 6 bases and J 2 bases, with 14 bases left between them. The CDR3 has 15 amino acids. Here the CDR3 reads CASIAGTTNTGELFF. The CDR3 nucleotides read TGCGCCAGCATCGCCGGGACAACCAACACCGGGGAGCTGTTTTTT.

In regard to this clone: Germline is not matched at one junction end, which may reflect a read error. The chain employs TRBV2 and TRBJ1-1; 8 nucleotides align to TRBD1. The CDR3 loop spans 17 amino acids. Germline V gene sequence: CDR1 SNHLY, CDR2 FYNNEI. CDR3 sequence (DNA): TGTGCCAGCACTGAACAGTGGACAGGGACGGTCGATCCTGAAGCTTTCTTT. Its protein is CASTEQWTGTVDPEAFF. The full variable domain, completed using reference TRBV2 and TRBJ1-1, is EPEVTQTPSHQVTQMGQEVILRCVPISNHLYFYWYRQILGQKVEFLVSFYNNEISEKSEIFDDQFSVERPDGSNFTLKIRSTKLEDSAMYFCASTEQWTGTVDPEAFFGQGTRLTVV.

The chain employs TRBV2 and TRBJ2-1; D gene uncertain. Germline CDR1 and CDR2: SNHLY and FYNNEI. There are 12 residues in the CDR3. The V end was cut by 6 bases, the J end by 10 bases, with 13 bases between. For the CDR3, the DNA is TGTGCCAGCAGCCCCTCGATCAACGAGCAGTTCTTC. Its protein product is CASSPSINEQFF.

V gene TRBV28 combines with J gene TRBJ2-1; D gene uncertain. The CDR3 spans 13 residues. The V and J ends lost 7 bases and 1 base respectively, with 8 bases between them. Germline CDR1 and CDR2: MDHEN and SYDVKM. This chain's CDR3 is CASTGLSYNEQFF. CDR3 nucleotides: TGTGCCAGCACGGGCCTTTCCTACAATGAGCAGTTCTTC.

V gene TRBV29-1 combines with J gene TRBJ1-1; TRBD1 is a possible D gene (6 bases). Germline V gene lookup returns CDR1 SQVTM and CDR2 ANQGSEA. Trimming removed 7 bases at V and 5 bases at J, with 17 bases between. The CDR3 consists of 13 residues. As DNA, the CDR3 is TGCAGCGGGACCCGACAGGATTGGACTGAAGCTTTCTTT. Amino acids: CSGTRQDWTEAFF.

This clone appeared a few times. The chain uses TRBV6-6 and TRBJ2-7; D is undetermined. Germline V gene data show CDR1 as MNHNY and CDR2 as SVGAGI (reference sequence). V was pared by 2 bases and J by 7 bases, with 9 bases between. This CDR3 is built from 12 residues. DNA of the CDR3: TGTGCCAGCAGTTACGATTTGAAAGAGCAGTACTTC. It codes for CASSYDLKEQYF.

This sequence joins TRBV7-2 and TRBJ1-2, with D uncertain. V lost 2 bases and J lost 8, with 6 bases in between. This CDR3 comprises 11 residues. Looked up from germline, CDR1 is SGHTA and CDR2 is FQGNSA. This CDR3 reads CASSLFQGYTF. CDR3 bases: TGTGCCAGCAGCTTATTTCAGGGCTACACCTTC.

V usage is TRBV28 and J usage is TRBJ1-2, with D perhaps TRBD1 (6 bases). The CDR3 contains 13 residues. V lost 6 bases, J lost 6 bases, and 14 bases lay in between. CDR1 and CDR2 from the germline V gene are MDHEN and SYDVKM. The CDR3 DNA is TGTGCCAGCAGGGCGGACAGTCTGAATGGCTACACCTTC. It encodes CASRADSLNGYTF.

In this sample, this clone turned up once. The chain recombines TRBV4-1 with TRBJ2-3, with D perhaps matching TRBD1 (5 bases). From germline, CDR1 is MGHRA and CDR2 YSYEKL. Trimming removed 3 bases at V and 1 base at J, with 8 bases between. The CDR3 totals 14 residues. The CDR3, as DNA: TGCGCCAGCAGCCACCTAGGGGGCACAGATACGCAGTATTTT. Amino acids: CASSHLGGTDTQYF.

The chain uses TRBV19 and TRBJ1-5; D gene unclear. There are 14 residues in the CDR3. V was clipped by 5 bases and J by 0 bases, with 8 bases between them. CDR1 LNHDA and CDR2 SQIVND come from the germline V gene (reference sequence). The CDR3 DNA reads TGTGCCAGTAGTCGGACGGTTAGCAATCAGCCCCAGCATTTT. It codes for CASSRTVSNQPQHF. The entire variable domain, with the rest obtained from reference TRBV19 and TRBJ1-5, is as follows: DGGITQSPKYLFRKEGQNVTLSCEQNLNHDAMYWYRQDPGQGLRLIYYSQIVNDFQKGDIAEGYSVSREKKESFPLTVTSAQKNPTAFYLCASSRTVSNQPQHFGDGTRLSIL.

The rearrangement links TRBV18 to TRBJ2-2; D is perhaps TRBD2 (6 bases). V shed 3 bases and J shed 3 bases, with 8 bases lying between them. This CDR3 has 14 amino acids. Germline V lookup: CDR1 KGHSH, CDR2 LQKENI. The CDR3 region has the DNA TGTGCCAGCTCACCTAGCGGCTACACCGGGGAGCTGTTTTTT. As protein: CASSPSGYTGELFF. The full variable domain, in which reference TRBV18 and TRBJ2-2 provide the parts outside the CDR3, is NAGVMQNPRHLVRRRGQEARLRCSPMKGHSHVYWYRQLPEEGLKFMVYLQKENIIDESGMPKERFSAEFPKEGPSILRIQQVVRGDSAAYFCASSPSGYTGELFFGEGSRLTVL.

The chain joins TRBV7-8 to TRBJ1-1; weak D call: TRBD1 (6 bases). The CDR3 contains 15 residues. The germline V gene has CDR1 SGHVS and CDR2 FQNEAQ. The V end lost 1 base, the J end lost 4 bases, and 13 bases lay between the germline ends. The CDR3 region has the DNA TGTGCCAGCAGCTTAGTTGGGGGCGTGGGCACTGAAGCTTTCTTT. It translates to CASSLVGGVGTEAFF.

This clone was picked up one time. V gene TRBV4-1 combines with J gene TRBJ2-1; TRBD2 matches 11 bases. Trimming removed 2 bases from V and 7 bases from J; junction bases left unmatched: 19. The germline gives CDR1 MGHRA, CDR2 YSYEKL. The CDR3 length is 20 residues. CDR3 protein: CASSQTLGQISGRVANEQFF. For the CDR3, the DNA is TGCGCCAGCAGCCAAACCCTTGGACAGATTAGCGGGAGGGTCGCGAATGAGCAGTTCTTC.

Concerning this clone: The junction departs from the called germline gene at one end, perhaps through a read error. The rearrangement uses TRBV7-7 and TRBJ2-2, with 12 bases aligning to TRBD2. The length of the CDR3 is 16 residues. Germline V gene lookup returns CDR1 SSHAT and CDR2 FNYEAQ (reference sequence). The CDR3 sequence is CASSLAGGPRTGELFF. The CDR3 nucleotides are TGTGCTAGCAGTCTAGCGGGAGGGCCGCGTACCGGGGAGCTGTTTTTT.

The chain employs TRBV2 and TRBJ2-5, with D possibly matching TRBD1 (5 bases). Looked up from germline, CDR1 is SNHLY and CDR2 is FYNNEI. This CDR3 comprises 11 residues. The ends were cut back, 9 bases at V and 5 bases at J, with 10 bases in the middle. The CDR3 DNA is TGTGCCAGGGGTGGGGCGGAGACCCAGTACTTC. Amino acid sequence: CARGGAETQYF. Full variable domain (rest looked up from reference TRBV2 and TRBJ2-5): EPEVTQTPSHQVTQMGQEVILRCVPISNHLYFYWYRQILGQKVEFLVSFYNNEISEKSEIFDDQFSVERPDGSNFTLKIRSTKLEDSAMYFCARGGAETQYFGPGTRLLVL.